This T cell receptor (beta chain) was identified in a study of molecular identifiers for immune sequencing clone quantification. This clonotype was seen at least ten times. What it binds is unknown. Study-wide results and caveats: Clones that had above 20 RNA copies took up over 98% of effector molecules but under 1% in naive cells.

CDR1 and CDR2 from the germline V gene are SGHRS and YFSETQ. This CDR3 region has 18 residues. V was clipped by 4 bases and J by 1 base; unmatched bases: 6. The use of previously described methods and listed TCR primers produced the bulk TCR libraries. TCRdb re-called the PCR reads through MiXCR, storing one row per CDR3 protein. The sample lists roughly 300,000 distinct CDR3 sequences; 24% were seen once. Sorting selected naive CD8 T cells with a CD8+CD4-CCR7+CD45RA+ phenotype. The sequence was obtained from a human donor in good health. Some libraries in this study had Jurkat cell RNA spiked in. V is TRBV5-1 and J is TRBJ2-6, with TRBD1 matching over 12 bases. The sample consisted of naive CD8+ T cells from blood, with Jurkat cell RNA spiked in. Subset: FACS-sorted CD8+CD4-CCR7+CD45RA+ naive T cells. DNA for the CDR3: TGCGCCAGCAGCGTGGGACAGGGGGCAAGTTCTGGGGCCAACGTCCTGACTTTC. It codes for CASSVGQGASSGANVLTF.